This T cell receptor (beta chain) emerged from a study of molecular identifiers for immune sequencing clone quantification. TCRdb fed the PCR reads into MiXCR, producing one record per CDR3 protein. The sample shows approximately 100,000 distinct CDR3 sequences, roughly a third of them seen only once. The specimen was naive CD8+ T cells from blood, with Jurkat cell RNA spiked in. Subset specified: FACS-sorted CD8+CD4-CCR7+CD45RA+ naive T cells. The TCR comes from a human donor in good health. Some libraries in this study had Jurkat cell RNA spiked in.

CDR3 loop: CASSLGVAGVYEQYF. The CDR3 bases are TGTGCCAGCAGCTTGGGGGTAGCGGGAGTTTACGAGCAGTACTTC. The chain carries TRBV5-5 and TRBJ2-7; 9 nucleotides line up with TRBD2. J gave up 4 bases and V 0 bases, and 5 bases lay outside the gene matches. The length of the CDR3 is 15 residues. Germline V lookup: CDR1 SGHKS, CDR2 YYEKEE (reference sequence).